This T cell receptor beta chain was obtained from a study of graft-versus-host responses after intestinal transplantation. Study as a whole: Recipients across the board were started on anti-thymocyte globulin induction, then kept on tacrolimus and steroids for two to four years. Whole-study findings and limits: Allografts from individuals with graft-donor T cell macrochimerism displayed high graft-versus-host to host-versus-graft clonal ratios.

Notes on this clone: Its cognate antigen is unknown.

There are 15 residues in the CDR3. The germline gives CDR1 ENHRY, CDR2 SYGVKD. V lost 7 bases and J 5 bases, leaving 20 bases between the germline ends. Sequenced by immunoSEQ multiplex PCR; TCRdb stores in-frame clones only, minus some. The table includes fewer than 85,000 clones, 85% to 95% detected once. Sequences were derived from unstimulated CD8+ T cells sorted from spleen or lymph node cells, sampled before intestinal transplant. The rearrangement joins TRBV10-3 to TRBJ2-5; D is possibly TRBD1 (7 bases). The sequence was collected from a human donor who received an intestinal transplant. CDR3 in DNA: TGTGCCATCAAAAGGGGGCGGGAAAGGAGGGAGACCCAGTACTTC. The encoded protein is CAIKRGRERRETQYF.